This T cell receptor (beta chain) was recorded in a study of T cell responses to AZD1222 COVID-19 vaccine. Concerning this clone itself: Its antigen is still unknown.

Germline V gene sequence: CDR1 SGDLS, CDR2 YYNGEE. The V gene lost 6 bases and the J gene lost 6 bases, with 16 bases spanning the gap. The CDR3 consists of 14 residues. Assay: immunoSEQ multiplex PCR; the TCRdb copy retains only in-frame clones and omits some. Among some 150,000 clones listed, 90% were seen once. Findings and limits, study-wide: Just 5 to 7 AZD1222 recipients were seropositive at baseline. Spike regions recognized by vaccine-associated CD4 TCRs spanned the protein, led by 160-218 and 743-854.

The sequencing used peripheral blood, collected 28 days after the second AZD1222 dose. The sequence came from an adult who received the AZD1222 COVID-19 vaccine. The chain carries TRBV9 and TRBJ2-1; maybe TRBD1 (5 bases). CDR3 sequence (DNA): TGTGCCAGCACCCGACAGTCAACCGGCAATGAGCAGTTCTTC. Its translation: CASTRQSTGNEQFF.